Listed here is a single T cell receptor (beta chain). This sample stems from a study of blood T cell repertoires in COVID-19. Whole-study context: Sites across the United States, Italy and Spain contributed samples from acute and convalescent COVID-19. In each case, the material was cDNA or gDNA derived from T cells, B-cell-depleted T cells, or PBMCs.

This CDR3 comprises 15 residues. Per the germline V gene, CDR1 is SGHVS and CDR2 is FNYEAQ. V lost 5 bases, J lost 3 bases, and 14 bases lay in between. In the source study's methods: It was from reference gene primer amplification that nucleated cell counts were estimated. Libraries were prepared by immunoSEQ multiplex PCR; TCRdb keeps only in-frame clonotypes and omits some of them. The V and J calls and clone size were taken over from that table, and D and trimming were inferred from the DNA. The profile covers 130,000 or so clones, with approximately 90% appearing a single time and more than 2% taken by the ten largest.

Sequencing was done on a sample of peripheral blood. The chain uses TRBV7-6 and TRBJ1-5; unclear D gene. The sequence was collected from a man aged 70 or older with active COVID-19. The CDR3 loop reads CASSPDGQFNQPQHF. For the CDR3, the DNA is TGTGCCAGCAGCCCCGATGGCCAATTCAATCAGCCCCAGCATTTT.